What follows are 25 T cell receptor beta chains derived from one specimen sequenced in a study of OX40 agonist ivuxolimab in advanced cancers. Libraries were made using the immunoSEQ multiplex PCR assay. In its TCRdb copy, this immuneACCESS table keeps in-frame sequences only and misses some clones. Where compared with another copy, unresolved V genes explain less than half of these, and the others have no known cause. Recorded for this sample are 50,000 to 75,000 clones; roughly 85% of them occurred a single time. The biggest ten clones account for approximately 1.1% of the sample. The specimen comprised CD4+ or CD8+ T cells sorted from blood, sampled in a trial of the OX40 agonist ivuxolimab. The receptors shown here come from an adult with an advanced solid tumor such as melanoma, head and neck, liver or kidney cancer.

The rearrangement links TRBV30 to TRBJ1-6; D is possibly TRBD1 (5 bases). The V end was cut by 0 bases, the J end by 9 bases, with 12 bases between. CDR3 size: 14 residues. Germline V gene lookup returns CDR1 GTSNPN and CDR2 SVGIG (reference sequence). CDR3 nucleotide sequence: TGTGCCTGGAGTGTAAAAGGGGAACCTTCACCCCTCCACTTT. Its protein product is CAWSVKGEPSPLHF.

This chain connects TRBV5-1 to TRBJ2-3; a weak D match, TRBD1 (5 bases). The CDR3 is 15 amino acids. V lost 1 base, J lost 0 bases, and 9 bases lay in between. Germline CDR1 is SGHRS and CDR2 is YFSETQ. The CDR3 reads CASSLTGMSTDTQYF. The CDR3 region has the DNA TGCGCCAGCAGCTTGACAGGAATGAGCACAGATACGCAGTATTTT.

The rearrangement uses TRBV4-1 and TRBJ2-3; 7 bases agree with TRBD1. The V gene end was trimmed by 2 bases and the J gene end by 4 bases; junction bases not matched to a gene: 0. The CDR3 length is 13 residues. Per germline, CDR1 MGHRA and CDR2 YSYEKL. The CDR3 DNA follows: TGCGCCAGCAGCCAAACAGGGGCAGATACGCAGTATTTT. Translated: CASSQTGADTQYF.

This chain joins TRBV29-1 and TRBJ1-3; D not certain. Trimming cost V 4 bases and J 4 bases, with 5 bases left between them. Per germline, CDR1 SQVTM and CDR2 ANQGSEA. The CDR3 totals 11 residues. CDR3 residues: CSVVSGNTIYF. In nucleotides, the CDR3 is TGCAGCGTTGTGAGCGGAAACACCATATATTTT.

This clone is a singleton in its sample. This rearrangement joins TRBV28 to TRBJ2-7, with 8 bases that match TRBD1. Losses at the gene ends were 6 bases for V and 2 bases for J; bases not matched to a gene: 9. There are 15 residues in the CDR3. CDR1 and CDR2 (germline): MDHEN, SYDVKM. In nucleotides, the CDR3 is TGTGCCAGCAGCAGTGGACAGGGCGTCCCCTACGAGCAGTACTTC. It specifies CASSSGQGVPYEQYF.

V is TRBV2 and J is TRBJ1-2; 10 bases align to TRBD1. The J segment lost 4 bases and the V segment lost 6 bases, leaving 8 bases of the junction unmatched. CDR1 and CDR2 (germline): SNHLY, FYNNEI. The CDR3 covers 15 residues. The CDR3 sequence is CASSQGQGEGYGYTF. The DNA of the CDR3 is TGTGCCAGCAGCCAAGGACAGGGGGAGGGCTATGGCTACACCTTC.

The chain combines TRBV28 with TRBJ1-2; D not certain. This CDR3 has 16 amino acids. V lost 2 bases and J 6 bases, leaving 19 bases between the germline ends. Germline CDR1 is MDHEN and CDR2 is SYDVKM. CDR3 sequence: CASSLITRAGEDGYTF. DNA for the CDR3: TGTGCCAGCAGTTTAATCACAAGGGCCGGGGAGGATGGCTACACCTTC.

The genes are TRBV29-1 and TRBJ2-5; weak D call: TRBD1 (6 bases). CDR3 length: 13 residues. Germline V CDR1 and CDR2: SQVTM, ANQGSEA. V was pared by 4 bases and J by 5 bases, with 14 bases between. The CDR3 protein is CSVVYRAGETQYF. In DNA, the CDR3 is TGCAGCGTTGTGTACAGGGCTGGGGAGACCCAGTACTTC.

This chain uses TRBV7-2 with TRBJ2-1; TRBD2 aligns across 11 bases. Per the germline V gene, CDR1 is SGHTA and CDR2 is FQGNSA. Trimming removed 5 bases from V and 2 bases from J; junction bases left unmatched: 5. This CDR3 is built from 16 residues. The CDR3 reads CASSPPSGGTYNEQFF. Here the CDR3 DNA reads TGTGCCAGCAGCCCCCCTAGCGGGGGGACCTACAATGAGCAGTTCTTC.

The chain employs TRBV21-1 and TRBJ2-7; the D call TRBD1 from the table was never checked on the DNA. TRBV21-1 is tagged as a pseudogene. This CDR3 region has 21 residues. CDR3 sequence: CASSSHTSRDRDPTSTYEQYF. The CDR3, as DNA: TGTGCCAGCAGCTCCCACACAAGCCGGGACAGGGACCCCACGTCTACCTACGAGCAGTACTTC.

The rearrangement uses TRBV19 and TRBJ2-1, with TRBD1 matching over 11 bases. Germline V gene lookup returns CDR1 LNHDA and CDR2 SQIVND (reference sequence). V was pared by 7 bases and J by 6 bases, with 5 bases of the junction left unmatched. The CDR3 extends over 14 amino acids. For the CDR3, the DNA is TGTGCCAGTACCGGGACAGGGGGTACCAATGAGCAGTTCTTC. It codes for CASTGTGGTNEQFF.

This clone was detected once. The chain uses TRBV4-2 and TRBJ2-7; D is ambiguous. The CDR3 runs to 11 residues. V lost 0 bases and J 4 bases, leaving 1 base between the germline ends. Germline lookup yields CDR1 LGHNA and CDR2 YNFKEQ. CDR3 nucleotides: TGTGCCAGCAGCCAAGATTACGAGCAGTACTTC. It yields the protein CASSQDYEQYF.

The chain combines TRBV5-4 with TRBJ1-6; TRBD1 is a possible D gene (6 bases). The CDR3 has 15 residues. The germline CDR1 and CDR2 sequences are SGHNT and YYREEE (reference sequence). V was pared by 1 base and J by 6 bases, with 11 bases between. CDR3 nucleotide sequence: TGTGCCAGCAGCTTGTCTGGGGGCGGTAATTCACCCCTCCACTTT. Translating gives CASSLSGGGNSPLHF.

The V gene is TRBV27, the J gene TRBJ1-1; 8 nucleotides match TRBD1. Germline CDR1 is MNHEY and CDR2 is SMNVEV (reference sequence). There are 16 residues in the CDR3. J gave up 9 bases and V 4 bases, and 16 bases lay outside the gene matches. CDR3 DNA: TGTGCCAGCAGTTCGATGACAGGGGCCCTATTGTCGAAAGCTTTCTTT. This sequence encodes CASSSMTGALLSKAFF.

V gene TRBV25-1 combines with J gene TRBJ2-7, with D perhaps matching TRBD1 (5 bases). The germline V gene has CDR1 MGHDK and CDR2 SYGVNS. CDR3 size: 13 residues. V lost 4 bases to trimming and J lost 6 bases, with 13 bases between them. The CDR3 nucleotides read TGTGCCAGCAGTGGTGAGACAGTCTTCGAGCAGTACTTC. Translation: CASSGETVFEQYF.

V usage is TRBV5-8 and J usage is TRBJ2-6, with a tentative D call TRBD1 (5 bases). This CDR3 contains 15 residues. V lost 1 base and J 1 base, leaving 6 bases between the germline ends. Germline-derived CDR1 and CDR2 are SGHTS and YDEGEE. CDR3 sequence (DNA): TGTGCCAGCAGCTTGACAGGTTCTGGGGCCAACGTCCTGACTTTC. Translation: CASSLTGSGANVLTF.

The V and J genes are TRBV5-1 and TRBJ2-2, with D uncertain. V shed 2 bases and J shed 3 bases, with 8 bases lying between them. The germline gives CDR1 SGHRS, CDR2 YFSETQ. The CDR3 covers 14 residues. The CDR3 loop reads CASSLRTDTGELFF. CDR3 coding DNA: TGCGCCAGCAGCTTAAGGACCGACACCGGGGAGCTGTTTTTT. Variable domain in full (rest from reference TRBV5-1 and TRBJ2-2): KAGVTQTPRYLIKTRGQQVTLSCSPISGHRSVSWYQQTPGQGLQFLFEYFSETQRNKGNFPGRFSGRQFSNSRSEMNVSTLELGDSALYLCASSLRTDTGELFFGEGSRLTVL.

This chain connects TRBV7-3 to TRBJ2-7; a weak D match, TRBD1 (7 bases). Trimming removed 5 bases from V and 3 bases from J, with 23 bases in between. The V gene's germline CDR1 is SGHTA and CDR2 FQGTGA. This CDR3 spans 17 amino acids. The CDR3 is CASSQWGVQGIFYEQYF. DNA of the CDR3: TGTGCCAGCAGCCAATGGGGGGTACAGGGGATATTCTACGAGCAGTACTTC.

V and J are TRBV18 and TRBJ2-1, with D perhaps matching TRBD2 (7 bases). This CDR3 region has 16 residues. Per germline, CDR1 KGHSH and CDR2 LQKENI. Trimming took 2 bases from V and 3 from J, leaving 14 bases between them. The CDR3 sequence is CASSPGGREFYNEQFF. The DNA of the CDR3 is TGTGCCAGCTCACCAGGGGGGCGGGAGTTCTACAATGAGCAGTTCTTC.

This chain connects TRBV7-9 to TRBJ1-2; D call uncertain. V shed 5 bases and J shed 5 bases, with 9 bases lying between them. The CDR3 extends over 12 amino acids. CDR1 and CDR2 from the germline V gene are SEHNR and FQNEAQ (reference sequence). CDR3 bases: TGTGCCAGCAGCCCCCCCGGGTATGGCTACACCTTC. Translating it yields CASSPPGYGYTF.

CDR3 DNA: TGCAGCGTTGAATCGGGACCCTACGAGCAGTACTTC. Amino acid sequence: CSVESGPYEQYF. The gene calls are TRBV29-1 and TRBJ2-7; D possibly uses TRBD1 or TRBD2 (5 bases each). Germline-derived CDR1 and CDR2 are SQVTM and ANQGSEA. The CDR3 runs to 12 residues. Trimming took 2 bases from V and 2 from J, leaving 7 bases between them.

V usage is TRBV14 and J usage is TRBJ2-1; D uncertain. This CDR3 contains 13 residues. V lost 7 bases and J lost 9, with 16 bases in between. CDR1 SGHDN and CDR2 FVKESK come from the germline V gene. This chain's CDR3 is CASNVSRFTEQFF. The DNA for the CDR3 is TGTGCCAGCAACGTCTCTAGGTTCACTGAGCAGTTCTTC.

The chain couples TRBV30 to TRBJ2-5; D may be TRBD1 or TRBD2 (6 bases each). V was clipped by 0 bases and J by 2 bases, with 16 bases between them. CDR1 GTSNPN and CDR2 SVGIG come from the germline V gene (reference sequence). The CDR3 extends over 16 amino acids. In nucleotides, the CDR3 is TGTGCCTGGAGTGTATCGGGGGCAAGGGGGCAAGAGACCCAGTACTTC. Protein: CAWSVSGARGQETQYF.

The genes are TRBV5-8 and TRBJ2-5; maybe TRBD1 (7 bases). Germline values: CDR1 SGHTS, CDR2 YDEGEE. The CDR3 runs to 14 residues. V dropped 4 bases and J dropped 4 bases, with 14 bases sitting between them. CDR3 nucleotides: TGTGCCAGCAGCCTAAACAGGGGAGGAGAGACCCAGTACTTC. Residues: CASSLNRGGETQYF.

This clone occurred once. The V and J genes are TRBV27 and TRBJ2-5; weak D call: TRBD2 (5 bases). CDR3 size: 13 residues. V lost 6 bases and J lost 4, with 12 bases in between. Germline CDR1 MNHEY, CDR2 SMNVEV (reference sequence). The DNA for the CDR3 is TGTGCCAGCAGCCGAAAACTAGGAGAGACCCAGTACTTC. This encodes CASSRKLGETQYF.